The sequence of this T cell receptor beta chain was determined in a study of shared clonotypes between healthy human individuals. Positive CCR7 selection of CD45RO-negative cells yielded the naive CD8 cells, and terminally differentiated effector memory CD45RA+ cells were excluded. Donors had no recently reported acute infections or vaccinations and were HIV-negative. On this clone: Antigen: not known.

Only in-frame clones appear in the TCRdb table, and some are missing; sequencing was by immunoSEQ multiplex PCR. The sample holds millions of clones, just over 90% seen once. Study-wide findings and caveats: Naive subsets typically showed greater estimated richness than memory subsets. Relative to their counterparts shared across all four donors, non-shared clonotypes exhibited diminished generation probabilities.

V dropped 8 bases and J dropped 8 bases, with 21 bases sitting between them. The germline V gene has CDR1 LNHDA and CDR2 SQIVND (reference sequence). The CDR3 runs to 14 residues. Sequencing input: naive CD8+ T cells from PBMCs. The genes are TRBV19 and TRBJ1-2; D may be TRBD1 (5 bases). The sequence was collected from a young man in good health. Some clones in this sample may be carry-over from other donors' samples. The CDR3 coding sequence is TGTGCCAGTCAAGGGGTAGGGCTGGGTAAGGGCTACACCTTC. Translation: CASQGVGLGKGYTF.